This passage covers 27 T cell receptor beta chains from one sample sequenced in a study of T cell responses to AZD1222 COVID-19 vaccine. Only in-frame clones appear in the TCRdb table, and some are missing; sequencing was by immunoSEQ multiplex PCR. This table has about 100,000 clones, about 93% appearing once. The sample in question was peripheral blood, obtained on day 0 of AZD1222 vaccination. These TCRs come from an adult in good health.

This sequence joins TRBV5-1 and TRBJ1-3; perhaps TRBD1 as D (6 bases). This CDR3 is built from 14 residues. CDR1 SGHRS and CDR2 YFSETQ come from the germline V gene. The V end was cut by 0 bases, the J end by 3 bases, with 7 bases between. The CDR3 region is CASSLGDNGNTIYF. The DNA of the CDR3 is TGCGCCAGCAGCTTGGGGGACAATGGAAACACCATATATTTT.

This clone was recorded once. The chain couples TRBV6-7 to TRBJ2-7, with TRBD2 matching 10 bases. TRBV6-7 is recorded as an ORF, its role being uncertain. The trim removed 4 bases at V and 2 bases at J, leaving 2 bases unmatched. CDR3 length equals 14 residues. CDR3 residues: CASSSLAGPYEQYF. CDR3 DNA: TGTGCCAGCAGTTCACTAGCGGGGCCCTACGAGCAGTACTTC.

V and J are TRBV27 and TRBJ2-6; D is unresolved. Germline-derived CDR1 and CDR2 are MNHEY and SMNVEV (reference sequence). The ends were cut back, 6 bases at V and 3 bases at J, with 9 bases in the middle. This CDR3 has 14 residues. The CDR3 region has the DNA TGTGCCAGCAGCCCAAGTTTTGGGGCCAACGTCCTGACTTTC. Translating it yields CASSPSFGANVLTF.

In DNA form, the CDR3 reads TGCGCCAGCAGCTTGGCCGGCGGGGATGGAGAAAAACTGTTTTTT. Translated, it gives CASSLAGGDGEKLFF. The chain links TRBV5-1 to TRBJ1-4; no clear D. There are 15 residues in the CDR3. The germline V gene has CDR1 SGHRS and CDR2 YFSETQ. V was trimmed by 0 bases and J by 8 bases, leaving 14 bases between them.

The gene calls are TRBV20-1 and TRBJ1-2; D not resolved. With 6 bases removed from V and 4 bases from J, the gap between germline ends came to 9 bases. This CDR3 comprises 11 residues. Germline values: CDR1 DFQATT, CDR2 SNEGSKA (reference sequence). CDR3 coding DNA: TGCAGTGCGGCCGGGATCTATGGCTACACCTTC. It translates to CSAAGIYGYTF.

The rearrangement uses TRBV2 and TRBJ2-5, with D perhaps TRBD1 (6 bases). V gave up 6 bases and J gave up 5 bases, with 19 bases separating them. This CDR3 has 15 amino acids. Germline CDR1 reads SNHLY; CDR2 reads FYNNEI. The CDR3 DNA follows: TGTGCCAGCAGGAGAAGACAGGCGGTTGGGGAGACCCAGTACTTC. Protein: CASRRRQAVGETQYF.

This clone has only one observation. The V call is TRBV4-1, the J call TRBJ2-1; 15 bases map to TRBD2. With V trimmed by 3 bases and J by 1 base, 7 bases remained unmatched. The CDR3 contains 19 residues. Germline lookup yields CDR1 MGHRA and CDR2 YSYEKL. CDR3 DNA sequence: TGCGCCAGCAGCCAGGGACTAGCGGGAGGAAAGGGGTCCTACAATGAGCAGTTCTTC. It encodes CASSQGLAGGKGSYNEQFF.

V and J are TRBV27 and TRBJ2-1; 9 nucleotides match TRBD2. The CDR3 runs to 17 residues. V shed 5 bases, J shed 4 bases, and the junction held 12 bases outside the gene matches. In germline, CDR1 is MNHEY, CDR2 SMNVEV (reference sequence). The CDR3 sequence is CASSLIWGLAQYNEQFF. Written as DNA, the CDR3 is TGTGCCAGCAGTCTTATATGGGGACTAGCTCAATACAATGAGCAGTTCTTC.

The chain has TRBV7-9 and TRBJ1-5, with no clear D. The germline V gene encodes CDR1 SEHNR and CDR2 FQNEAQ (reference sequence). CDR3 length: 12 amino acids. V was clipped by 5 bases and J by 11 bases, with 13 bases between them. The CDR3 nucleotides read TGTGCCAGCAGCCGAGACACCGCGTCCCAGCATTTT. Its protein product is CASSRDTASQHF.

J is TRBJ2-1 and V is TRBV30, with no clear D. The V gene lost 0 bases and the J gene lost 9 bases, with 12 bases spanning the gap. CDR1 is GTSNPN, CDR2 SVGIG, per germline (reference sequence). The CDR3 has 13 residues. DNA of the CDR3: TGTGCCTGGAGTGTAAATCTCGGTAGTGAGCAGTTCTTC. It translates to CAWSVNLGSEQFF.

This clone was seen a single time. J is TRBJ2-7 and V is TRBV19; D remains ambiguous. CDR1 is LNHDA, CDR2 SQIVND, per germline (reference sequence). The CDR3 loop spans 13 amino acids. Trimming took 3 bases from V and 0 from J, leaving 6 bases between them. CDR3 sequence: CASSMQPSYEQYF. The CDR3 DNA reads TGTGCCAGTAGTATGCAGCCCTCCTACGAGCAGTACTTC. Combining the CDR3 with reference TRBV19 and TRBJ2-7 gives the whole variable domain DGGITQSPKYLFRKEGQNVTLSCEQNLNHDAMYWYRQDPGQGLRLIYYSQIVNDFQKGDIAEGYSVSREKKESFPLTVTSAQKNPTAFYLCASSMQPSYEQYFGPGTRLTVT.

The chain joins TRBV3-1 (or the pseudogene TRBV3-2) to TRBJ2-5; 7 nucleotides align to TRBD2. The CDR3 is made up of 16 amino acids. V lost 1 base, J lost 5 bases, and 10 bases stayed unmatched. The germline CDR1 and CDR2 sequences are LGHDT and YNNKEL (reference sequence). The CDR3 DNA reads TGTGCCAGCAGCCAAGGGACTAGATTTTTAACGGAGACCCAGTACTTC. It translates to CASSQGTRFLTETQYF.

This clone was seen only once. The chain carries TRBV5-6 and TRBJ2-5, with D unclear. Germline V CDR1 and CDR2: SGHDT, YYEEEE. CDR3 size: 13 residues. Trimming removed 4 bases at V and 0 bases at J, with 7 bases between. CDR3 protein: CASSVSYQETQYF. For the CDR3, the DNA is TGTGCCAGCAGCGTATCGTACCAAGAGACCCAGTACTTC.

The rearrangement joins TRBV2 to TRBJ2-1, with a tentative D call TRBD1 (5 bases). V lost 0 bases and J 0 bases, leaving 12 bases between the germline ends. The germline V gene has CDR1 SNHLY and CDR2 FYNNEI. This CDR3 spans 17 amino acids. CDR3 region: CASSEAVGRVSYNEQFF. For the CDR3, the DNA is TGTGCCAGCAGTGAAGCGGTGGGCAGGGTCTCCTACAATGAGCAGTTCTTC.

In DNA, the CDR3 is TGTGCCAGCAGATCCGCGGACGCAGTGAACACTGAAGCTTTCTTT. Its translation: CASRSADAVNTEAFF. The V and J genes are TRBV28 and TRBJ1-1, with no clear D. The ends were cut back, 6 bases at V and 0 bases at J, with 14 bases in the middle. The CDR3 consists of 15 residues. CDR1 MDHEN and CDR2 SYDVKM come from the germline V gene.

V and J are TRBV6-6 and TRBJ2-3, with D uncertain. CDR3 length: 15 amino acids. The germline V and J ends were trimmed by 2 bases and 0 bases, with 9 bases remaining between them. CDR1 MNHNY and CDR2 SVGAGI come from the germline V gene (reference sequence). CDR3 amino acids: CASSYPRASTDTQYF. CDR3 sequence (DNA): TGTGCCAGCAGTTACCCACGTGCTAGCACAGATACGCAGTATTTT.

The chain couples TRBV27 to TRBJ2-2; 13 bases are a match to TRBD2. V trimming: 3 bases; J trimming: 5 bases; junction bases outside the gene matches: 12. This CDR3 contains 19 residues. CDR1 and CDR2 from the germline V gene are MNHEY and SMNVEV (reference sequence). Here the CDR3 DNA reads TGTGCCAGCAGTTTCCTCGGACTAGCGGGAGCCACGAGGACCGGGGAGCTGTTTTTT. Encoded protein: CASSFLGLAGATRTGELFF.

The chain uses TRBV5-1 and TRBJ1-2; D may be TRBD1 (5 bases). The CDR3 length is 16 residues. Germline-derived CDR1 and CDR2 are SGHRS and YFSETQ. V was cut by 4 bases and J by 12 bases, with 28 bases left in between. Here the CDR3 reads CASSPGTTTTFRGNTF. The DNA for the CDR3 is TGCGCCAGCAGCCCCGGGACCACCACCACCTTCCGTGGGAACACCTTC. Full variable domain (outside the CDR3, taken from reference TRBV5-1 and TRBJ1-2): KAGVTQTPRYLIKTRGQQVTLSCSPISGHRSVSWYQQTPGQGLQFLFEYFSETQRNKGNFPGRFSGRQFSNSRSEMNVSTLELGDSALYLCASSPGTTTTFRGNTFGSGTRLTVV.

The chain recombines TRBV7-2 with TRBJ2-3; D unresolved. The germline V gene has CDR1 SGHTA and CDR2 FQGNSA. This CDR3 is built from 15 residues. Trimming took 7 bases from V and 2 from J, leaving 16 bases between them. CDR3 sequence reads: CASTDILLNTDTQYF. CDR3 nucleotides: TGTGCCAGCACCGATATTTTATTAAACACAGATACGCAGTATTTT.

The chain joins TRBV10-3 to TRBJ1-2; D is undetermined. The CDR3 contains 15 residues. Germline loops: CDR1 ENHRY, CDR2 SYGVKD. V was shortened by 6 bases and J by 1 base, with 15 bases between the two germline ends. The chain's CDR3 is CAISEGSAINYGYTF. The CDR3 nucleotides are TGTGCCATCAGCGAGGGTTCGGCGATTAACTATGGCTACACCTTC.

V is TRBV2 and J is TRBJ1-5, with 10 positions matching TRBD1. Germline values: CDR1 SNHLY, CDR2 FYNNEI. J was trimmed by 3 bases and V by 4 bases; bases with no gene match: 6. The length of the CDR3 is 16 residues. The CDR3 spells CASSGQGAGNNQPQHF. The DNA for the CDR3 is TGTGCCAGCAGTGGACAGGGGGCAGGGAACAATCAGCCCCAGCATTTT.

The chain carries TRBV3-1 (or the pseudogene TRBV3-2) and TRBJ2-2, with unresolved D. This CDR3 is built from 14 residues. The germline V gene encodes CDR1 LGHDT and CDR2 YNNKEL (reference sequence). Between the trimmed V and J ends, which lost 0 bases and 6 bases, there was a span of 8 bases. The CDR3 region is CASSQDGLAGELFF. The CDR3 DNA sequence: TGTGCCAGCAGCCAAGATGGGCTAGCCGGGGAGCTGTTTTTT.

This rearrangement joins TRBV7-9 to TRBJ2-1; no clear D. The CDR3 sequence is 15 residues long. V dropped 5 bases and J dropped 12 bases, with 23 bases sitting between them. The V gene's germline CDR1 is SEHNR and CDR2 FQNEAQ (reference sequence). The chain's CDR3 is CASSHSPSVGQGQFF. The CDR3 DNA reads TGTGCCAGCAGCCATTCCCCTAGTGTTGGGCAAGGGCAGTTCTTC.

This clone showed up just once. The genes are TRBV19 and TRBJ1-4; the D is unclear. Deletions cut 6 bases from V and 8 bases from J, with 16 bases between. The CDR3 has 14 residues. Germline V CDR1 and CDR2: LNHDA, SQIVND (reference sequence). CDR3 coding DNA: TGTGCCAGTAGGACCCTAGAGTACGGGGAAAAACTGTTTTTT. The encoded protein is CASRTLEYGEKLFF.

This clone has a single count. The chain uses TRBV4-1 and TRBJ2-7; D might be TRBD1 (5 bases). CDR3 length: 14 amino acids. The ends were cut back, 4 bases at V and 5 bases at J, with 15 bases in the middle. The V gene's germline CDR1 is MGHRA and CDR2 YSYEKL. The chain's CDR3 is CASSPGWRWNEQYF. The CDR3 nucleotides are TGCGCCAGCAGCCCAGGGTGGCGATGGAACGAGCAGTACTTC.

The chain is built from TRBV13 and TRBJ2-1; D remains unclear. The V gene's germline CDR1 is PRHDT and CDR2 FYEKMQ (reference sequence). V lost 3 bases, J lost 10 bases, and 10 bases lay in between. This CDR3 contains 12 residues. The CDR3 protein is CASSFISREQFF. The CDR3 DNA is TGTGCCAGCAGCTTTATTAGCCGAGAGCAGTTCTTC.

The chain couples TRBV10-2 to TRBJ2-7; D is undetermined. CDR3 length: 11 residues. CDR1 and CDR2 (germline): WSHSY, SAAADI. Trimming left V 8 bases short and J 4 bases short, with 9 bases between. For the CDR3, the DNA is TGCGCCAGCTGCCCCTTGTACGAGCAGTACTTC. Translating gives CASCPLYEQYF.